A selection of T cell receptor beta chains follows, all from one sample in a study of blood T cell repertoires in COVID-19. Produced via immunoSEQ multiplex PCR; TCRdb's table is partial and in-frame only. There are fewer than 200,000 clones in the sample; roughly 88% occur only once, and roughly 5% lies in the top ten. The specimen was peripheral blood. The receptors come from a young man with COVID-19, enrolled during active disease. The CDR3 runs from the conserved cysteine through the conserved F or W. D genes are given only for firm matches. For some rows the clone size is stated as once, few or many, or as a class when expanded; others skip it.

CDR3 DNA: TGCGCCAGCAGCCAAGTGGGAGGAGATACGCAGTATTTT; CDR3 protein: CASSQVGGDTQYF; J gene: TRBJ2-3; clone size: -; V gene: TRBV4-3; D gene: -
CDR3 DNA: TGTGCCAGCACCTCTAACACTGAAGCTTTCTTT; CDR3 protein: CASTSNTEAFF; J gene: TRBJ1-1; clone size: once; V gene: TRBV28; D gene: -
CDR3 DNA: TGTGCCAGCGGGCCAACAGATACGCAGTATTTT; CDR3 protein: CASGPTDTQYF; J gene: TRBJ2-3; clone size: -; V gene: TRBV9; D gene: -
CDR3 DNA: TGTGCCAGCAGCTTAAGTCTCGGCAGGGAGCAGTTCTTC; CDR3 protein: CASSLSLGREQFF; J gene: TRBJ2-1; clone size: once; V gene: TRBV11-3; D gene: -
CDR3 DNA: TGTGTGGGACAGGGTTACGGTCAGCCCCAGCATTTT; CDR3 protein: CVGQGYGQPQHF; J gene: TRBJ1-5; clone size: -; V gene: TRBV10-3; D gene: TRBD1
CDR3 DNA: TGTGCCAGCAGCCCTGGGGCAGGGGTGCGTTACAATGAGCAGTTCTTC; CDR3 protein: CASSPGAGVRYNEQFF; J gene: TRBJ2-1; clone size: -; V gene: TRBV5-4; D gene: -
CDR3 DNA: TGTGCCAGCAGTGGGGACATGTCTAATGAAAAACTGTTTTTT; CDR3 protein: CASSGDMSNEKLFF; J gene: TRBJ1-4; clone size: -; V gene: TRBV2; D gene: -
CDR3 DNA: TGTGCCAGCAGTTACGGCAGGGGGTACGAGCAGTACTTC; CDR3 protein: CASSYGRGYEQYF; J gene: TRBJ2-7; clone size: -; V gene: TRBV6-5; D gene: TRBD1
CDR3 DNA: TGTGCCAGCAGTTTTCTCCGGGACTTGGGTGAAAAACTGTTTTTT; CDR3 protein: CASSFLRDLGEKLFF; J gene: TRBJ1-4; clone size: -; V gene: TRBV27; D gene: -
CDR3 DNA: TGTGCCAGCAGTCGATTCTTAGGGGCCTCGGGAAACACCATATATTTT; CDR3 protein: CASSRFLGASGNTIYF; J gene: TRBJ1-3; clone size: -; V gene: TRBV7-6; D gene: -
CDR3 DNA: TGTGCCAGCCGCGGGGATCGGGCTCCGGGGTACAATGAGCAGTTCTTC; CDR3 protein: CASRGDRAPGYNEQFF; J gene: TRBJ2-1; clone size: -; V gene: TRBV7-8; D gene: -
CDR3 DNA: TGTGCCAGCAGTTTAAGGGCGGGAGGGCCCTACTACGAGCAGTACTTC; CDR3 protein: CASSLRAGGPYYEQYF; J gene: TRBJ2-7; clone size: -; V gene: TRBV28; D gene: TRBD2
CDR3 DNA: TGTGCCAGCAGTGAATTGCAGGGGGCGCGAACCGGGGAGCTGTTTTTT; CDR3 protein: CASSELQGARTGELFF; J gene: TRBJ2-2; clone size: -; V gene: TRBV25-1; D gene: TRBD1
CDR3 DNA: TGTGCCAGCTCGACAGGGGGAGATACGCAGTATTTT; CDR3 protein: CASSTGGDTQYF; J gene: TRBJ2-3; clone size: -; V gene: TRBV28; D gene: TRBD1
CDR3 DNA: TGTGCCAGTAGTCCCGGACAGGGGGTCACCTACGAGCAGTACTTC; CDR3 protein: CASSPGQGVTYEQYF; J gene: TRBJ2-7; clone size: -; V gene: TRBV19; D gene: TRBD1
CDR3 DNA: TGTGCCAGCAGCTTGAAACAGGGGGTCCCAGATACGCAGTATTTT; CDR3 protein: CASSLKQGVPDTQYF; J gene: TRBJ2-3; clone size: -; V gene: TRBV5-4; D gene: TRBD1
CDR3 DNA: TGTGCCAGCAGTCCACGGTCGGGAACCGGGGAGCTGTTTTTT; CDR3 protein: CASSPRSGTGELFF; J gene: TRBJ2-2; clone size: -; V gene: TRBV13; D gene: -
CDR3 DNA: TGTGCCAGCAGGGGCGGGGAGCGGAGGGGCTACACCTTC; CDR3 protein: CASRGGERRGYTF; J gene: TRBJ1-2; clone size: -; V gene: TRBV7-2; D gene: -
CDR3 DNA: TGTGCCTGGAGAAGTAACAGGGGATACACCATATATTTT; CDR3 protein: CAWRSNRGYTIYF; J gene: TRBJ1-3; clone size: -; V gene: TRBV30; D gene: TRBD1
CDR3 DNA: TGTGCCAGCAGCTTAGGGTCGGGAGTAGGTTACGAGCAGTACTTC; CDR3 protein: CASSLGSGVGYEQYF; J gene: TRBJ2-7; clone size: -; V gene: TRBV7-8; D gene: -
CDR3 DNA: TGTGCCAGCAGCCAAGCACAGGGGGATTTTTTGCTTGTGGGCACCATATATTTT; CDR3 protein: CASSQAQGDFLLVGTIYF; J gene: TRBJ1-3; clone size: -; V gene: TRBV3-1/TRBV3-2; D gene: TRBD1
CDR3 DNA: TGTGCCACCAACCAGGGGGCATTTCAGCCCCAGCATTTT; CDR3 protein: CATNQGAFQPQHF; J gene: TRBJ1-5; clone size: -; V gene: TRBV15; D gene: TRBD1